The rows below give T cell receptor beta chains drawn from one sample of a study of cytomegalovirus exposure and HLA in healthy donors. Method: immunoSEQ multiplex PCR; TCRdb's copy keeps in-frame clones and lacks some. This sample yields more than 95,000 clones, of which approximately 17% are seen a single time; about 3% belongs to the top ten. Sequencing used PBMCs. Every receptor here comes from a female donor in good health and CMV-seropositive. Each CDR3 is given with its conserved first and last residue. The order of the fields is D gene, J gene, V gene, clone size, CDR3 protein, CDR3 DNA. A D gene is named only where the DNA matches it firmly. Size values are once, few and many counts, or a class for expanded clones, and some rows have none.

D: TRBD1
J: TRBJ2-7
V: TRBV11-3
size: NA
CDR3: CASSQGQDSYEQYF
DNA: TGTGCCAGCAGCCAGGGACAGGACTCCTACGAGCAGTACTTC

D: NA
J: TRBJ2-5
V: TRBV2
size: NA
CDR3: CASSFDRARGETQYF
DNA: TGTGCCAGCAGTTTCGACAGGGCTCGGGGGGAGACCCAGTACTTC

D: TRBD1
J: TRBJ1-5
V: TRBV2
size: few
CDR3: CASKSRQGASNQPQHF
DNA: TGTGCCAGCAAAAGTCGACAGGGGGCCAGCAATCAGCCCCAGCATTTT

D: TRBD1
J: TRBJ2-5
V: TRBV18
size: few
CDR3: CASTPGTGGGETQYF
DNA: TGTGCCAGCACACCAGGGACAGGGGGCGGAGAGACCCAGTACTTC

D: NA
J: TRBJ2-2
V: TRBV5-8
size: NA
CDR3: CASSLFQGSNTGELFF
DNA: TGTGCCAGCAGCTTGTTTCAGGGCTCGAACACCGGGGAGCTGTTTTTT

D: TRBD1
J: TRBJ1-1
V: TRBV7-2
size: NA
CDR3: CASSFRQGDTEAFF
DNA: TGTGCCAGCAGCTTCCGACAGGGGGACACTGAAGCTTTCTTT

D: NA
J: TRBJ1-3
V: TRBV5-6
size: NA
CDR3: CASSPSGGSLSGNTIYF
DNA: TGTGCCAGCAGCCCAAGCGGGGGGTCTCTCTCTGGAAACACCATATATTTT

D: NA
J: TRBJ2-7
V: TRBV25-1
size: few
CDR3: CASSEQIPYEQYF
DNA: TGTGCCAGCAGTGAACAGATCCCCTACGAGCAGTACTTC

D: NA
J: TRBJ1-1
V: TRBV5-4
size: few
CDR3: CASSSPRDTEAFF
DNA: TGTGCCAGCAGCTCACCTCGGGACACTGAAGCTTTCTTT

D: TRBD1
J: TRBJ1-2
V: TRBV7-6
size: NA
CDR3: CASSLLAPGQGANGYTF
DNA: TGTGCCAGCAGCTTATTAGCTCCGGGACAGGGGGCAAATGGCTACACCTTC

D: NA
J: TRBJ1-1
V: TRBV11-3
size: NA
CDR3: CASSSRMNTEAFF
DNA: TGTGCCAGCAGCTCGAGGATGAACACTGAAGCTTTCTTT

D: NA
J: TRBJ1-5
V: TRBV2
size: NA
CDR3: CASSDRRGGKNQPQHF
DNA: TGTGCCAGCAGCGACCGGAGGGGGGGGAAGAATCAGCCCCAGCATTTT

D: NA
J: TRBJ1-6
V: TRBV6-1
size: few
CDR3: CASSVDLGQGTSPLHF
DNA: TGTGCCAGCAGTGTCGACCTCGGTCAGGGGACTTCACCCCTCCACTTT

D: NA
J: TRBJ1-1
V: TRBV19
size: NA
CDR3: CASSIANSGTEAFF
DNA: TGTGCCAGTAGTATAGCCAACAGTGGCACTGAAGCTTTCTTT

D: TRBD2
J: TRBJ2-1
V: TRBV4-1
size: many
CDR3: CASSQIRLAYYNEQFF
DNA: TGCGCCAGCAGCCAAATTCGACTAGCTTATTACAATGAGCAGTTCTTC

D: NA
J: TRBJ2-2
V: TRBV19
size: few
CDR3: CASSLGQNTGELFF
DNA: TGTGCCAGTAGTCTCGGACAGAACACCGGGGAGCTGTTTTTT

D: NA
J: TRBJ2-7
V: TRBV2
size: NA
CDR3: CASSELSLSASSYEQYF
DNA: TGTGCCAGCAGTGAATTATCGTTAAGCGCCAGCTCCTACGAGCAGTACTTC

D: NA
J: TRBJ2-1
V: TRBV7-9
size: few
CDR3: CASSGRGNEQFF
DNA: TGTGCCAGCAGCGGCCGGGGGAATGAGCAGTTCTTC

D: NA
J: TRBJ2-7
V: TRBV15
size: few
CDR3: CATSGLLTGVRFEQYF
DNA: TGTGCCACCAGCGGGCTTCTTACGGGGGTCCGGTTTGAGCAGTACTTC

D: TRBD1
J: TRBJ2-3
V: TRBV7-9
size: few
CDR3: CASAGIGTGGADTQYF
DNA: TGTGCCAGCGCAGGGATTGGGACAGGGGGTGCCGATACGCAGTATTTT

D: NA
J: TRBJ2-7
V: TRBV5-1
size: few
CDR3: CASSSYGIPYEQYF
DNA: TGCGCCAGCAGCTCCTACGGGATCCCCTACGAGCAGTACTTC

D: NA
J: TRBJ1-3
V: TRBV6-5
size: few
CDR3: CASSLLPGNTIYF
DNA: TGTGCCAGCAGCCTCCTACCTGGAAACACCATATATTTT

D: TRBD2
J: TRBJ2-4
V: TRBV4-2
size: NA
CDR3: CASSRNGAGRDIQYF
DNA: TGTGCCAGCAGCCGAAACGGCGCAGGGAGGGACATTCAGTACTTC

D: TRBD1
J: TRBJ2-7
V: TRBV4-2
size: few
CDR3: CASSQVGRQGEQYF
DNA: TGTGCCAGCAGCCAAGTAGGGCGACAGGGTGAGCAGTACTTC

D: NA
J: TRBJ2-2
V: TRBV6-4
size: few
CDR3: CASSDAGTGELFF
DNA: TGTGCCAGCAGTGACGCAGGGACCGGGGAGCTGTTTTTT

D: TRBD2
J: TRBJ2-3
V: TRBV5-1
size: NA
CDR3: CASSYGGGGYDTQYF
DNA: TGCGCCAGCAGCTATGGGGGGGGAGGCTATGATACGCAGTATTTT

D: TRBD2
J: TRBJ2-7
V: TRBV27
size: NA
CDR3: CASSLSGSGSVEQYF
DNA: TGTGCCAGCAGTTTATCGGGTAGCGGGAGCGTAGAGCAGTACTTC

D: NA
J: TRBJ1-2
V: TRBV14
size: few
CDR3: CASSQVIGQDFPLNGYTF
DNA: TGTGCCAGCAGCCAAGTGATCGGCCAGGATTTTCCTCTGAATGGCTACACCTTC

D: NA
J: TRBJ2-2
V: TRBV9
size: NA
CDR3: CASSVDPSHVAGELFF
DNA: TGTGCCAGCAGCGTAGATCCTAGTCATGTCGCCGGGGAGCTGTTTTTT

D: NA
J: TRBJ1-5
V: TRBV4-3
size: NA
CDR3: CASSQVVALEGGNQPQHF
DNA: TGCGCCAGCAGCCAAGTAGTCGCTCTTGAGGGTGGCAATCAGCCCCAGCATTTT

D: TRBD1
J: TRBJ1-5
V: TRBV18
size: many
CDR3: CASSRQGKDQPQHF
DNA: TGTGCCAGCTCACGACAGGGTAAGGATCAGCCCCAGCATTTT

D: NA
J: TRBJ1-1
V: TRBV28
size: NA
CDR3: CVSSLPQGLNTEAFF
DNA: TGTGTCAGCAGTTTGCCCCAGGGATTGAACACTGAAGCTTTCTTT

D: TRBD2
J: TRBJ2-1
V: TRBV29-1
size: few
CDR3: CSAGGGAGDLYNEQFF
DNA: TGCAGCGCGGGGGGGGGAGCGGGAGATCTCTACAATGAGCAGTTCTTC